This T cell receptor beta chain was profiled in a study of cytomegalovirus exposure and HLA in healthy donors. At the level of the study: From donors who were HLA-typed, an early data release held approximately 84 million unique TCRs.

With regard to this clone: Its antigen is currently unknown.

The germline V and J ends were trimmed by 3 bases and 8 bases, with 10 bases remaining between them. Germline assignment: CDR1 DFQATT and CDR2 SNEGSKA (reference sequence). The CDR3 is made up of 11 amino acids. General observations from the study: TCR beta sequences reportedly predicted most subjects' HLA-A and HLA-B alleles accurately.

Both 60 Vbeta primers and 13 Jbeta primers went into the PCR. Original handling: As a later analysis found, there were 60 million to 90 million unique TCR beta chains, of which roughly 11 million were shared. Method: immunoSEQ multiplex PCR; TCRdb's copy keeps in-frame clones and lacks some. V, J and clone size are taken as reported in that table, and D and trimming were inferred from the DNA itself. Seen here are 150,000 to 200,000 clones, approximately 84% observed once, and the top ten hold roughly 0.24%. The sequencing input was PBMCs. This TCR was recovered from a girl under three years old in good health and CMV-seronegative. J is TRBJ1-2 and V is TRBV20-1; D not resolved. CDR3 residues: CSAREDWGYTF. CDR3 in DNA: TGCAGTGCTAGGGAGGATTGGGGCTACACCTTC.